Below, 21 T cell receptor beta chains from the same sample are listed, as sequenced in a study of tumor-infiltrating lymphocytes in localized non-small cell lung cancer. Profiling relied on immunoSEQ multiplex PCR, and the TCRdb table lists in-frame clones only, not all of them. This sample carries 13,000 or so clones, roughly 78% of them seen once, and the ten largest clones take around 12%. Input material: lung tumor tissue. The source of these receptors is a human donor with non-small cell lung cancer.

The V call is TRBV7-2, the J call TRBJ2-5; TRBD2 might be the D (5 bases). The V gene lost 1 base and the J gene lost 4 bases, with 16 bases spanning the gap. CDR1 and CDR2 (germline): SGHTA, FQGNSA. The CDR3 contains 16 residues. The DNA of the CDR3 is TGTGCCAGCAGCTTAGGGGGAGAATACTCGCGAGAGACCCAGTACTTC. This sequence encodes CASSLGGEYSRETQYF.

The chain is built from TRBV7-2 and TRBJ2-7, with D unresolved. Germline V gene data show CDR1 as SGHTA and CDR2 as FQGNSA. Trimming shortened V by 1 base and J by 3 bases, and 16 bases separated the two germline ends. The CDR3 has 16 residues. CDR3 DNA sequence: TGTGCCAGCAGCTTAGAACCCCTGGGCCTCATCTACGAGCAGTACTTC. This encodes CASSLEPLGLIYEQYF.

The chain links TRBV7-9 to TRBJ1-2; the match to TRBD1 covers 9 bases. Trimming at V came to 4 bases and at J to 6 bases, leaving 12 bases not matched to a gene. The CDR3 is made up of 16 amino acids. Germline CDR1 is SEHNR and CDR2 is FQNEAQ (reference sequence). The CDR3 coding sequence is TGTGCCAGCAGCTCCCGGGGACAGGGAAGGATCGATGGCTACACCTTC. This gives the protein CASSSRGQGRIDGYTF.

V and J are TRBV11-2 and TRBJ1-1, with no clear D. Trimming removed 5 bases from V and 1 base from J, with 14 bases in between. Germline loops: CDR1 SGHAT, CDR2 FQNNGV. The CDR3 spans 15 residues. CDR3 sequence (DNA): TGTGCCAGCAGCCCTACCGCTAGGAGGAACACTGAAGCTTTCTTT. Amino acid sequence: CASSPTARRNTEAFF.

The rearrangement joins TRBV2 to TRBJ2-5; no definite D call. Germline loops: CDR1 SNHLY, CDR2 FYNNEI. V lost 5 bases, J lost 4 bases, and 8 bases lay in between. This CDR3 is 12 amino acids long. The CDR3 protein is CASSLNRETQYF. Here the CDR3 DNA reads TGTGCCAGCAGTCTCAATAGAGAGACCCAGTACTTC.

The rearrangement uses TRBV5-1 and TRBJ1-1; the D gene is possibly TRBD1 (6 bases). The CDR3 sequence is 13 residues long. Germline V gene data show CDR1 as SGHRS and CDR2 as YFSETQ. V was cut by 4 bases and J by 10 bases, with 17 bases left in between. CDR3 residues: CASSQVAGAGAFF. The CDR3 DNA sequence: TGCGCCAGCAGCCAAGTGGCGGGGGCAGGAGCTTTCTTT.

The chain joins TRBV19 to TRBJ2-5, with TRBD1 matching over 9 bases. Per germline, CDR1 LNHDA and CDR2 SQIVND (reference sequence). Trimming removed 9 bases from V and 5 bases from J; junction bases left unmatched: 10. The CDR3 totals 14 residues. CDR3 DNA sequence: TGTGCCAGCCTTGGACAGGGGTTTGGGGAGACCCAGTACTTC. Amino acids: CASLGQGFGETQYF.

In DNA form, the CDR3 reads TGTGCCAGCAGTACCGGGACAGGGGGCTACGAGCAGTACTTC. The encoded protein is CASSTGTGGYEQYF. This chain joins TRBV27 and TRBJ2-7, with TRBD1 matching over 11 bases. Germline values: CDR1 MNHEY, CDR2 SMNVEV (reference sequence). V was pared by 5 bases and J by 3 bases, with 3 bases of the junction left unmatched. This CDR3 contains 14 residues.

The CDR3 spells CASSVPGGLYNQPQHF. As DNA, the CDR3 is TGTGCCAGCAGTGTTCCTGGAGGGCTATATAATCAGCCCCAGCATTTT. The chain uses TRBV6-4 and TRBJ1-5; D uncertain. Germline CDR1 and CDR2: MRHNA and SNTAGT. The CDR3 consists of 16 residues. V was cut by 4 bases and J by 4 bases, with 17 bases left in between.

The chain links TRBV5-1 to TRBJ2-7; 12 nucleotides agree with TRBD2. The CDR3 totals 15 residues. Germline V gives CDR1 SGHRS, CDR2 YFSETQ. V lost 0 bases, J lost 5 bases, and 3 bases stayed unmatched. Here the CDR3 reads CASSLGLAGVNEQYF. DNA for the CDR3: TGCGCCAGCAGCTTGGGACTAGCGGGGGTTAACGAGCAGTACTTC.

The rearrangement joins TRBV18 to TRBJ2-1; 8 nucleotides align to TRBD2. The CDR3 spans 16 residues. Trimming removed 3 bases from V and 7 bases from J; junction bases left unmatched: 11. CDR1 KGHSH and CDR2 LQKENI come from the germline V gene. In nucleotides, the CDR3 is TGTGCCAGCTCACCCCCCAGCGGGAGAGGGGAAAATGAGCAGTTCTTC. Amino acid sequence: CASSPPSGRGENEQFF.

The CDR3 sequence is CASSSGTALKNIQYF. The CDR3 DNA follows: TGTGCCAGCAGTTCCGGGACAGCATTAAAAAACATTCAGTACTTC. The rearrangement links TRBV27 to TRBJ2-4; TRBD1 aligns across 7 bases. This CDR3 is 15 amino acids long. The germline V gene has CDR1 MNHEY and CDR2 SMNVEV (reference sequence). V dropped 4 bases and J dropped 4; count of bases not matched to a gene: 7.

The CDR3 coding sequence is TGTGCCAGCAGCTCGGGACAGGCGGGTGGAAACACCATATATTTT. Its protein is CASSSGQAGGNTIYF. V gene TRBV11-2 combines with J gene TRBJ1-3; 8 bases are a match to TRBD1. V shed 4 bases, J shed 3 bases, and the junction held 5 bases outside the gene matches. The CDR3 totals 15 residues. Germline CDR1 reads SGHAT; CDR2 reads FQNNGV.

The chain joins TRBV7-6 to TRBJ2-7; D possibly uses TRBD1 or TRBD2 (6 bases each). V lost 3 bases and J 12 bases, leaving 18 bases between the germline ends. CDR1 SGHVS and CDR2 FNYEAQ come from the germline V gene. The CDR3 loop spans 13 amino acids. The CDR3 region is CASSLAGGSHLYF. CDR3 coding DNA: TGTGCCAGCAGCTTGGCCGGGGGCAGTCATCTGTACTTC.

The V and J genes are TRBV27 and TRBJ2-7, with 9 bases lining up with TRBD1. Germline CDR1 and CDR2: MNHEY and SMNVEV (reference sequence). Unmatched junction bases numbered 8, after V lost 4 bases and J lost 4 bases. The CDR3 is made up of 15 amino acids. CDR3 nucleotide sequence: TGTGCCAGCAGTTCTCCCTGGACAGGGGTTTACGAGCAGTACTTC. It is translated as CASSSPWTGVYEQYF.

This clone was counted between two and nine times. The chain joins TRBV5-5 to TRBJ1-5; D call uncertain. CDR3 length: 15 residues. V was shortened by 9 bases and J by 0 bases, with 16 bases between the two germline ends. The germline CDR1 and CDR2 sequences are SGHKS and YYEKEE (reference sequence). CDR3 loop: CATSIGLYSNQPQHF. CDR3 nucleotides: TGTGCCACCTCCATAGGGCTATATAGCAATCAGCCCCAGCATTTT.

The chain employs TRBV12-5 and TRBJ1-1; D gene uncertain. This CDR3 is 13 amino acids long. The V end was cut by 3 bases, the J end by 1 base, with 6 bases between. Germline V CDR1 and CDR2: LGHNT, FRNRAP. This CDR3 reads CASGLGGNTEAFF. The CDR3 nucleotides read TGTGCTAGTGGTTTAGGCGGGAACACTGAAGCTTTCTTT. The complete variable domain, with remaining parts taken from reference TRBV12-5 and TRBJ1-1, reads DARVTQTPRHKVTEMGQEVTMRCQPILGHNTVFWYRQTMMQGLELLAYFRNRAPLDDSGMPKDRFSAEMPDATLATLKIQPSEPRDSAVYFCASGLGGNTEAFFGQGTRLTVV.

This clone has just a few counts. J is TRBJ2-7 and V is TRBV25-1; D is unclear. Looked up from germline, CDR1 is MGHDK and CDR2 is SYGVNS. The CDR3 covers 13 residues. The V and J ends lost 4 bases and 3 bases respectively, with 10 bases between them. The CDR3 coding sequence is TGTGCCAGCAGTGGTGGATCTTACTACGAGCAGTACTTC. Encoded protein: CASSGGSYYEQYF.

This chain joins TRBV19 and TRBJ2-3; D possibly corresponds to TRBD1 (5 bases). This CDR3 region has 13 residues. Germline V gene sequence: CDR1 LNHDA, CDR2 SQIVND (reference sequence). Trimming left V 4 bases short and J 4 bases short, with 9 bases between. The CDR3 DNA reads TGTGCCAGTAGTACAGGGTCCGCAGATACGCAGTATTTT. Translation: CASSTGSADTQYF.

The genes are TRBV7-2 and TRBJ2-1; 8 bases line up with TRBD1. After removal of 5 bases from V and 10 bases from J, the junction contained 10 bases not matched to a gene. Germline V gene data show CDR1 as SGHTA and CDR2 as FQGNSA. CDR3 length: 14 amino acids. CDR3 nucleotide sequence: TGTGCCAGCAGCCTGACACCCGGGACAGGCGAGCAGTTCTTC. Residues: CASSLTPGTGEQFF. Supplemented by reference TRBV7-2 and TRBJ2-1, the full variable domain reads GAGVSQSPSNKVTEKGKDVELRCDPISGHTALYWYRQSLGQGLEFLIYFQGNSAPDKSGLPSDRFSAERTGGSVSTLTIQRTQQEDSAVYLCASSLTPGTGEQFFGPGTRLTVL.

The V gene is TRBV5-1, the J gene TRBJ2-3; TRBD1 might be the D (5 bases). Trimming left V 0 bases short and J 9 bases short, with 8 bases between. Germline CDR1 reads SGHRS; CDR2 reads YFSETQ. The CDR3 spans 12 residues. CDR3 sequence: CASSLERGTQYF. In nucleotides, the CDR3 is TGCGCCAGCAGCTTGGAAAGGGGAACGCAGTATTTT.